A selection of T cell receptor beta chains follows, all from one sample in a study of T cells in localized non-small cell lung cancer. TCRdb keeps only in-frame clones here, not all; method: immunoSEQ multiplex PCR. This table has some 90,000 clones, roughly 87% appearing once. The specimen comprised peripheral blood, sampled before any cancer treatment. The receptors stem from a man aged 40-75 years with stage I squamous cell lung carcinoma. The conserved cysteine and the conserved F or W are not part of the CDR3 here.

cdr3_aa v_call
ASSPPGTGRDTEAF TRBV5-6
ASSKRGPNSPLH TRBV6-1
ASSLGRGVQGGYT TRBV28
ASSVGGRAPTEAF TRBV28
ASSQDLARGSNQPQH TRBV4-3
ASSFRDRVSQPQH TRBV28
SVLAGGPDTQY TRBV29-1
ASSPGGLDEKLF TRBV5-1
ASSQTGTRYNEQF TRBV6-6
ASSFSGFYEQY TRBV27
ASSYSISGTYEQY TRBV6-5
ASSEQDRVNTEAF TRBV25-1
ASSPVPGRGIHEQF TRBV19
ASRMRTGGETQY TRBV10-2
ASMAPLYNEQF TRBV19
ARIRTSGVKNIQY TRBV2
ASSLGGSLSSTDTQY TRBV7-9
ASSNPGQGGTDTQY TRBV5-4
ASIPPLRDNEQF TRBV2
ASSAPGAKRTQY TRBV6-5
ASSPGQMYQETQY TRBV7-8
ASSGEKGLNTEAF TRBV10-1
ASMARRDEQF TRBV11-2
ASSLVGTANQPQH TRBV5-8
ASRQIMNTEAF TRBV28
ASKGAGENEQF TRBV9
ASSLRASGGAADTQY TRBV5-4
ASSLALRSSYNEQF TRBV7-9
ASSGLDRGDTEAF TRBV6-1
ASSLSGGHTEAF TRBV7-2
AWSDGFSYEQY TRBV30
ASSLGSGGSYGYT TRBV5-4
ASSRGYQETQY TRBV7-2
ASSLGLTGVLPANHEQY TRBV28
AIAGIVGRTQY TRBV10-3
ASSIRAGGPYEQY TRBV19
ASSLGGLYNEQF TRBV11-2
ASSSGQGPLNEQF TRBV5-1
ASSLEGGRNTEAF TRBV5-1
AIGPGQGMEKLF TRBV10-3
ASSRLGLSGNTIY TRBV6-5
ASSLSGGRTEAF TRBV5-4
SVFTELTAYT TRBV29-1
ASSQGSGYT TRBV6-1
ASSYSQSALATTLH TRBV6-5
ASSPRTGDSPLH TRBV4-1
ASGGGAQETQY TRBV11-2
ASSSRQGAHEQY TRBV7-6
ASSPGRGRDEKLF TRBV5-4
ASSLRVRVKDNPGELF TRBV5-1
ASSILWGLNTEAF TRBV19
ASSSRDGTVTGELF TRBV5-1
ASSLSWGSGNTIY TRBV7-2